This TCR beta chain is drawn from a study of T-cell reconstitution after alpha-beta-depleted transplantation in children. Preparation of the TCRbeta library involved a method that used unique molecular identifiers. One entry per CDR3 protein results from TCRdb running MiXCR on the PCR reads. This table has roughly 310,000 distinct CDR3 sequences, around 20% appearing once. CDR1 and CDR2 (germline): DFQATT, SNEGSKA (reference sequence). This CDR3 is 16 amino acids long. Study results and caveats: The origin of alpha-beta T cells about two months after transplant was reportedly several hundred expanded graft clones. Most T-cell counts and diversity one year after the transplant came from T cells that were newly produced. Recipient T cells and thymic progenitors that survived gave rise to the high TCRbeta diversity observed at day 60 in some patients.

Turning to this clonotype: Its antigen is currently unknown. A single base separates this from a much larger clone, so it may be a read error.

The genes are TRBV20-1 and TRBJ2-1; TRBD1 aligns across 11 bases. Source: PBMCs, mostly from graft donor cells, taken 180 days after TCRalphabeta/CD19-depleted stem cell transplant. The clonotype was recovered from a male patient younger than 18 who had a stem cell transplant for acute lymphoblastic leukemia, so the T cells may come from the graft donor. The CDR3: CSARDQRTGGYNERFF. CDR3 bases: TGCAGTGCTAGAGACCAACGGACAGGGGGCTACAATGAGCGGTTCTTC.